Listed below are T cell receptor beta chains from one sample, sequenced in a study of technical replicates of blood from a handful of donors. Sequencing was performed with immunoSEQ multiplex PCR; in TCRdb, only in-frame clones are kept and a portion is missing. The sample has around 76,000 clones; about 90% are singletons. Sequencing used T cells isolated from PBMCs. These receptors all stem from a human donor in good health. Each CDR3 is given with its conserved first and last residue. Each record gives: J gene, D gene, V gene, clone size, CDR3 DNA, CDR3 protein. The D gene is left open where the match is weak. Not all rows give a size; the values are once, few, many and, for expanded clones, a class.

TRBJ1-1,TRBD1,TRBV5-1,.,TGCGCCAGCAGCTCCGGGACAGACACTGAAGCTTTCTTT,CASSSGTDTEAFF
TRBJ2-7,TRBD2,TRBV5-1,.,TGCGCCAGCAGCTTGGACCTAGCGGGAGTGGCCGAGCAGTACTTC,CASSLDLAGVAEQYF
TRBJ2-7,TRBD2,TRBV6-4,.,TGTGCCAGCAGTGACTCCACGGGACTAGCGGGTACGTGGATCTCCTACGAGCAGTACTTC,CASSDSTGLAGTWISYEQYF
TRBJ2-2,TRBD2,TRBV13,.,TGTGCCAGCAGCTTAGTCGTTGGCGGGAGTGACACCGGGGAGCTGTTTTTT,CASSLVVGGSDTGELFF
TRBJ1-5,TRBD1,TRBV7-6,.,TGTGCCAGCAGCCCGGGACAGATCAATCAGCCCCAGCATTTT,CASSPGQINQPQHF
TRBJ1-6,.,TRBV7-3,few,TGTGCCAGCAGCGCACAGGGAGATCGGTCTTCACCCCTCCACTTT,CASSAQGDRSSPLHF
TRBJ2-3,.,TRBV28,.,TGTGCCAGCAGTGGGGCGGGACTGGGACTAGATACGCAGTATTTT,CASSGAGLGLDTQYF
TRBJ1-2,.,TRBV12-1,.,TGTGCCAGCAGCGGGGGGGGACAGGGGGCGCGGGATGGCTACACCTTC,CASSGGGQGARDGYTF
TRBJ1-5,.,TRBV7-9,.,TGTGCCAGCAGCTTTTCCGGGTCCCAATTCCAGCCCCAGCATTTT,CASSFSGSQFQPQHF
TRBJ1-1,TRBD1,TRBV4-1,.,TGCGCCAGCAGCCAGGATTTCCCAGGGGGCGGGACTGAAGCTTTCTTT,CASSQDFPGGGTEAFF
TRBJ1-1,TRBD1,TRBV27,.,TGTGCCAGCAGTCCCTTGAACAGGGGCACTGAAGCTTTCTTT,CASSPLNRGTEAFF
TRBJ1-5,TRBD1,TRBV6-1,once,TGTGCCAGCAGTGCCACGACCAGGGGGAGCAATCAGCCCCAGCATTTT,CASSATTRGSNQPQHF
TRBJ2-2,.,TRBV19,.,TGTGCCAGTCCAGGGCCTAACACCGGGGAGCTGTTTTTT,CASPGPNTGELFF
TRBJ1-1,.,TRBV29-1,few,TGCAGCGCCGGGGGAAATTCAGCTGAAGCTTTCTTT,CSAGGNSAEAFF
TRBJ1-2,.,TRBV5-6,once,TGTGCCAGCAGCTTTTCCCAGGGTAACTATGGCTACACCTTC,CASSFSQGNYGYTF
TRBJ2-3,.,TRBV19,once,TGTGCCAGCGAACTAGCCGACACGCAGTATTTT,CASELADTQYF
TRBJ1-6,.,TRBV27,.,TGTGCCAGCAGTTGGGGGCACCCCTCCTATAATTCACCCCTCCACTTT,CASSWGHPSYNSPLHF
TRBJ2-3,TRBD2,TRBV12-5,few,TGTGCTAGTGGTTTGAAACCGGGGGGGGCTTGGACAGATACGCAGTATTTT,CASGLKPGGAWTDTQYF
TRBJ1-6,.,TRBV4-2,.,TGTGCCAGCAGCCAAGCCGACAAACTGGGTACACCCCTCCACTTT,CASSQADKLGTPLHF
TRBJ1-5,.,TRBV2,.,TGTGCCAGCAGTGGTACAGCCATCAATAGCAATCAGCCCCAGCATTTT,CASSGTAINSNQPQHF
TRBJ2-7,.,TRBV19,.,.,CASSIRGYSYEQYFEAQAF
TRBJ2-5,TRBD2,TRBV4-2,.,TGTGCCAGCAGCCAAGAAAGCGGGGGGGCCGCAGAGACCCAGTACTTC,CASSQESGGAAETQYF
TRBJ2-7,.,TRBV18,.,TGTGCCAGCTCACCACAGTATACTTCCTACGAGCAGTACTTC,CASSPQYTSYEQYF
TRBJ1-1,.,TRBV23-1,.,TGCGCCAGCAGTCAATTATCCGGGGAGGGGGGCGAATGCACTGAAGCTTTCTTT,CASSQLSGEGGECTEAFF
TRBJ2-7,.,TRBV7-2,.,TGTGCCAGCAGCTTAGGTCGTGGAGGATCCTACGAGCAGTACTTC,CASSLGRGGSYEQYF
TRBJ2-5,TRBD2,TRBV5-4,.,TGTGCCAGCAGCTTCCCCCAGCGGGGGGGCCAAGAGACCCAGTACTTC,CASSFPQRGGQETQYF
TRBJ2-3,.,TRBV14,.,TGTGCCAGCAGAGGAGGGCAGGGCACAGATACGCAGTATTTT,CASRGGQGTDTQYF
TRBJ2-3,TRBD2,TRBV25-1,.,TGTGCCAGCAGTGACCCGACTAGCGGGAGAACAGATACGCAGTATTTT,CASSDPTSGRTDTQYF
TRBJ2-2,.,TRBV2,.,TGTGCCAGCAGTGTCGTGAGCACCGGGGAGCTGTTTTTT,CASSVVSTGELFF
TRBJ1-1,TRBD1,TRBV4-1,.,TGCGCCAGCAGCCAGGACAGGGGGAGCACTGAAGCTTTCTTT,CASSQDRGSTEAFF
TRBJ1-1,.,TRBV18,.,TGTGCCAGCTCACCACTGATTTCCCGGGAGAACACTGAAGCTTTCTTT,CASSPLISRENTEAFF
TRBJ1-1,TRBD1,TRBV9,.,TGTGCCAGCAGCGTAGGAGGGACAGGGGCTGAAGCTTTCTTT,CASSVGGTGAEAFF
TRBJ2-3,TRBD2,TRBV7-7,.,TGTGCCAGCAGCTTACTAGCGGGAGGGCCTTTTTCGGATACGCAGTATTTT,CASSLLAGGPFSDTQYF
TRBJ2-1,TRBD1,TRBV12-5,.,TGTGCTAGTGGTTTGGTAAGGACGGGGGACAGGGTGAATGAGCAGTTCTTC,CASGLVRTGDRVNEQFF
TRBJ2-5,TRBD1,TRBV28,.,TGTGCCAGCAGTTCCACGACGGGACAGGGTATGGAGACCCAGTACTTC,CASSSTTGQGMETQYF
TRBJ1-2,TRBD1,TRBV6-5,.,TGTGCCAGCAGCCCGGGACAGGGACACGAAGGCTACACCTTC,CASSPGQGHEGYTF
TRBJ1-4,TRBD1,TRBV30,.,TGTGCCTGGAGGGTCTTCATAGCAACAGGGGGCGCAGGCCCAACTAATGAAAAACTGTTTTTT,CAWRVFIATGGAGPTNEKLFF
TRBJ2-7,TRBD1,TRBV7-6,once,TGTGCCAGCAGCTTAATAGACAGGGGGCTACACGAGCAGTACTTC,CASSLIDRGLHEQYF
TRBJ2-7,TRBD2,TRBV4-1,.,TGCGCCAGCAGCCAAGGAGCGGCAGGACTAGACCCTACGAAGCAGTACTTC,CASSQGAAGLDPTKQYF
TRBJ1-1,.,TRBV6-1,few,TGTGCCAGCAGTGGTAAAGGGAGGGATGAAGCTTTCTTT,CASSGKGRDEAFF
TRBJ1-1,.,TRBV29-1,.,TGCAGCGTGACAGGCAGAATGAACACTGAAGCTTTCTTT,CSVTGRMNTEAFF
TRBJ2-1,TRBD2,TRBV5-4,.,TGTGCCAGCAGCTTGGTGGCGATTAGCGGGAGGCACCACAATGAGCAGTTCTTC,CASSLVAISGRHHNEQFF
TRBJ2-1,TRBD2,TRBV5-1,.,TGCGCCAGCAGCCCCGGGACTAGCGGGATGAATGAGCAGTTCTTC,CASSPGTSGMNEQFF
TRBJ1-1,.,TRBV18,.,TGTGCCAGCTCACCATTGGAAGAGGAGGCCCTTTCTGAAGCTTTCTTT,CASSPLEEEALSEAFF
TRBJ2-3,.,TRBV6-5,.,TGTGCCAGCAGTCAGTACTACAATCCAGATACGCAGTATTTT,CASSQYYNPDTQYF
TRBJ2-5,TRBD2,TRBV5-1,once,TGCGCCAGCAGCTTGGGGGGACTAGCGGAAGAGACCCAGTACTTC,CASSLGGLAEETQYF